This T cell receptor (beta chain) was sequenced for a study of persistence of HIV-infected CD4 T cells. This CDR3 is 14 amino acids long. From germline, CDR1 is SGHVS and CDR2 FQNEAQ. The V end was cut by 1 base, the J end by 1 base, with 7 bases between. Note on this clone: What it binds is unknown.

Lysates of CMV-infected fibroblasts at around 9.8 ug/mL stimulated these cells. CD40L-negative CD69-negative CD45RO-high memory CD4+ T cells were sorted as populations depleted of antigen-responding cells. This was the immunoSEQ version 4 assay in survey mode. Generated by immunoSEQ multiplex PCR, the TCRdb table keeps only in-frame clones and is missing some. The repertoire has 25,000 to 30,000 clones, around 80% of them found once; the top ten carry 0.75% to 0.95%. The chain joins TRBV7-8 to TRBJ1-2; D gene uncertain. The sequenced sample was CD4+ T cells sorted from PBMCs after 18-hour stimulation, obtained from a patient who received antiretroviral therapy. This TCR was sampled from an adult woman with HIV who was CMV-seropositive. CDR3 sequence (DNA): TGTGCCAGCAGCTTAGACGGCTATAACTATGGCTACACCTTC. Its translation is CASSLDGYNYGYTF.